The 24 T cell receptor beta chains reported below all come from one sample, sequenced in a study of cytotoxic CD8 clonotypes in ibrutinib-treated CLL. Assay: immunoSEQ multiplex PCR; the TCRdb copy retains only in-frame clones and omits some. The sample carries 110,000 to 150,000 clones, roughly three quarters recorded once. The sequenced sample was PBMCs, obtained after 24 months of ibrutinib treatment. The receptors derive from a human donor with chronic lymphocytic leukemia.

This clone came up a few times. The V call is TRBV7-3, the J call TRBJ1-6; D unclear. This CDR3 spans 12 amino acids. V was clipped by 0 bases and J by 9 bases, with 3 bases between them. Looked up from germline, CDR1 is SGHTA and CDR2 is FQGTGA. CDR3 nucleotides: TGTGCCAGCAGCTTAACTGGTTCACCCCTCCACTTT. This gives the protein CASSLTGSPLHF.

This clone was observed once. The chain couples TRBV4-3 to TRBJ1-3; possible D gene TRBD1, 5 bases. The CDR3 length is 15 residues. From germline, CDR1 is LGHNA and CDR2 YSLEER. The V gene lost 3 bases and the J gene lost 4 bases, with 13 bases spanning the gap. The CDR3 is CASSQGVGSGNTIYF. Written as DNA, the CDR3 is TGCGCCAGCAGCCAGGGGGTGGGGTCCGGAAACACCATATATTTT.

This chain uses TRBV4-3 with TRBJ2-3; TRBD2 is a possible D gene (6 bases). Germline V lookup: CDR1 LGHNA, CDR2 YSLEER. This CDR3 region has 15 residues. Trimming stripped 4 bases from V and 4 bases from J, with 15 bases between. The CDR3 is CASSREAGPSDTQYF. The CDR3 DNA reads as TGCGCCAGCAGCCGGGAGGCAGGGCCTTCAGATACGCAGTATTTT.

The chain couples TRBV6-6 to TRBJ1-6, with D possibly being TRBD1 (6 bases). The ends were cut back, 2 bases at V and 10 bases at J, with 15 bases in the middle. There are 15 residues in the CDR3. Germline values: CDR1 MNHNY, CDR2 SVGAGI (reference sequence). CDR3 DNA sequence: TGTGCCAGCAGTTACGGGGGGGCGACGTGGTCACCCCTCCACTTT. The encoded protein is CASSYGGATWSPLHF.

The rearrangement joins TRBV6-5 to TRBJ1-3, with no clear D. Trimming cost V 6 bases and J 3 bases, with 12 bases left between them. The germline V gene encodes CDR1 MNHEY and CDR2 SVGAGI. This CDR3 has 14 residues. This chain's CDR3 is CASRPQSFGNTIYF. In DNA form, the CDR3 reads TGTGCCAGCAGGCCACAGAGTTTTGGAAACACCATATATTTT.

The chain employs TRBV6-6 and TRBJ1-5; 9 bases align to TRBD1. Losses at the gene ends were 7 bases for V and 7 bases for J; bases not matched to a gene: 5. The V gene's germline CDR1 is MNHNY and CDR2 SVGAGI (reference sequence). The CDR3 length is 13 residues. CDR3 sequence: CASKQGAGQPQHF. In DNA, the CDR3 is TGTGCCAGCAAACAGGGGGCGGGACAGCCCCAGCATTTT.

The chain uses TRBV4-2 and TRBJ2-2, with D tentatively TRBD1 (6 bases). Trimming removed 6 bases from V and 1 base from J, with 9 bases in between. CDR3 length: 14 residues. Germline V lookup: CDR1 LGHNA, CDR2 YNFKEQ. DNA for the CDR3: TGTGCCAGCAGGGGGGCGCAGAACACCGGGGAGCTGTTTTTT. Translated: CASRGAQNTGELFF.

The V call is TRBV11-3, the J call TRBJ2-7; the D gene is possibly TRBD1 (6 bases). Germline loops: CDR1 SGHNT, CDR2 YENEEA. The CDR3 loop spans 14 amino acids. V shed 1 base and J shed 2 bases, with 9 bases lying between them. The CDR3 spells CASSLGGHPYEQYF. The CDR3 DNA follows: TGTGCCAGCAGCTTAGGGGGGCACCCCTACGAGCAGTACTTC.

This clone was detected once. The V call is TRBV5-8, the J call TRBJ2-5; tentatively, D is TRBD1 (5 bases). V was shortened by 6 bases and J by 0 bases, with 15 bases between the two germline ends. The CDR3 extends over 15 amino acids. Looked up from germline, CDR1 is SGHTS and CDR2 is YDEGEE. In DNA, the CDR3 is TGTGCCAGCAAGACACAGGTCCTCTACCAAGAGACCCAGTACTTC. This sequence encodes CASKTQVLYQETQYF.

The rearrangement uses TRBV6-5 and TRBJ1-3; D remains ambiguous. The CDR3 spans 15 residues. CDR1 MNHEY and CDR2 SVGAGI come from the germline V gene. V lost 2 bases to trimming and J lost 0 bases, with 8 bases between them. The CDR3 DNA follows: TGTGCCAGCAGTTACGGCCCCCGCTCTGGAAACACCATATATTTT. Its protein product is CASSYGPRSGNTIYF.

CDR3 region: CASSRGSSGANVLTF. CDR3 nucleotide sequence: TGTGCCAGCAGCCGAGGGAGCTCTGGGGCCAACGTCCTGACTTTC. This chain uses TRBV6-6 with TRBJ2-6; D may be TRBD2 (5 bases). This CDR3 region has 15 residues. V was cut by 6 bases and J by 0 bases, with 9 bases left in between. CDR1 and CDR2 (germline): MNHNY, SVGAGI (reference sequence).

This clone was observed a few times. The chain joins TRBV28 to TRBJ2-7; possibly TRBD1 or TRBD2 for D (6 bases each). The length of the CDR3 is 12 residues. Germline V lookup: CDR1 MDHEN, CDR2 SYDVKM. V was cut by 8 bases and J by 7 bases, with 15 bases left in between. The CDR3 sequence: CASGSGGWEQYF. The CDR3 DNA reads as TGTGCCAGCGGGTCCGGGGGCTGGGAGCAGTACTTC.

This clone appeared a few times. The chain carries TRBV7-2 and TRBJ2-1, with 8 bases matching TRBD2. Germline values: CDR1 SGHTA, CDR2 FQGNSA. V was clipped by 0 bases and J by 1 base; unmatched bases: 2. The CDR3 extends over 16 amino acids. Here the CDR3 reads CASSLAGLASYNEQFF. The CDR3 DNA sequence: TGTGCCAGCAGCTTAGCCGGACTAGCTTCCTACAATGAGCAGTTCTTC.

This chain links TRBV28 with TRBJ1-3; possibly TRBD1 for D (6 bases). V was cut by 8 bases and J by 3 bases, with 14 bases left in between. The length of the CDR3 is 14 residues. Germline values: CDR1 MDHEN, CDR2 SYDVKM. In DNA, the CDR3 is TGTGCCAGCCTTACCAGGGGAGGTGGAAACACCATATATTTT. Its protein product is CASLTRGGGNTIYF.

V usage is TRBV5-6 and J usage is TRBJ2-7; D may be TRBD1 or TRBD2 (6 bases each). Germline V gives CDR1 SGHDT, CDR2 YYEEEE. Between the trimmed V and J ends, which lost 4 bases and 7 bases, there was a span of 18 bases. CDR3 size: 14 residues. The DNA for the CDR3 is TGTGCCAGCAGCCCCCCCCACAGGGCGGGGGAGCAGTACTTC. It yields the protein CASSPPHRAGEQYF.

The rearrangement links TRBV2 to TRBJ2-7; D possibly corresponds to TRBD1 (7 bases). Germline V lookup: CDR1 SNHLY, CDR2 FYNNEI. The length of the CDR3 is 15 residues. Trimming shortened V by 2 bases and J by 4 bases, and 15 bases separated the two germline ends. DNA for the CDR3: TGTGCCAGCAGTGAATCGGAGGGGGCGGGGTACGAGCAGTACTTC. Translating gives CASSESEGAGYEQYF.

The CDR3 protein is CASSQDLGRPRAFF. DNA of the CDR3: TGCGCCAGCAGCCAAGATTTGGGCAGGCCCCGGGCTTTCTTT. The genes are TRBV4-3 and TRBJ1-1; D uncertain. This CDR3 is 14 amino acids long. Germline-derived CDR1 and CDR2 are LGHNA and YSLEER. Trimming stripped 0 bases from V and 11 bases from J, with 16 bases between.

The chain recombines TRBV7-9 with TRBJ2-7, with TRBD1 matching over 9 bases. Germline V gene lookup returns CDR1 SEHNR and CDR2 FQNEAQ (reference sequence). V shed 10 bases and J 4 bases; nucleotides not matched to a gene: 8. The CDR3 sequence is 13 residues long. The CDR3 region has the DNA TGTGCCACCGGGACAGGGAGCAGGTACGAGCAGTACTTC. Encoded protein: CATGTGSRYEQYF.

The chain combines TRBV18 with TRBJ1-1; a possible D gene is TRBD1 (5 bases). The CDR3 is 17 amino acids. V lost 3 bases, J lost 3 bases, and 20 bases lay in between. Germline V gene lookup returns CDR1 KGHSH and CDR2 LQKENI. The CDR3 loop is CASSPRTMTGGDTEAFF. DNA of the CDR3: TGTGCCAGCTCACCCCGCACTATGACGGGGGGGGACACTGAAGCTTTCTTT.

This chain links TRBV29-1 with TRBJ2-3, with D uncertain. The germline gives CDR1 SQVTM, CDR2 ANQGSEA. Trimming cost V 3 bases and J 3 bases, with 7 bases left between them. CDR3 size: 12 residues. The chain's CDR3 is CSVERQTDTQYF. CDR3 sequence (DNA): TGCAGCGTTGAGAGGCAGACAGATACGCAGTATTTT.

This rearrangement joins TRBV10-3 to TRBJ2-1; TRBD1 might be the D (5 bases). The germline V and J ends were trimmed by 3 bases and 5 bases, with 17 bases remaining between them. Looked up from germline, CDR1 is ENHRY and CDR2 is SYGVKD. The CDR3 is made up of 16 amino acids. DNA for the CDR3: TGTGCCATCAGTGATTGGGGCGGCGCGGTCCACAATGAGCAGTTCTTC. Translated: CAISDWGGAVHNEQFF.

V and J are TRBV19 and TRBJ1-2, with a tentative D call TRBD1 (5 bases). The CDR3 is made up of 13 amino acids. V lost 3 bases, J lost 4 bases, and 9 bases lay in between. Looked up from germline, CDR1 is LNHDA and CDR2 is SQIVND (reference sequence). CDR3 sequence reads: CASSIDSVYGYTF. The CDR3 DNA reads as TGTGCCAGTAGTATTGACAGCGTCTATGGCTACACCTTC.

The chain has TRBV7-2 and TRBJ2-5; TRBD1 is a possible D gene (5 bases). Trimming left V 1 base short and J 1 base short, with 7 bases between. The length of the CDR3 is 14 residues. Germline loops: CDR1 SGHTA, CDR2 FQGNSA. The CDR3 nucleotides are TGTGCCAGCAGCTTAGGGCAGGGCCAAGAGACCCAGTACTTC. Protein product: CASSLGQGQETQYF.

The V gene is TRBV6-5, the J gene TRBJ1-2; a possible D gene is TRBD1 (5 bases). The germline V gene has CDR1 MNHEY and CDR2 SVGAGI. This CDR3 is 13 amino acids long. Trimming left V 6 bases short and J 7 bases short, with 15 bases between. CDR3 region: CASSPTVRGGYTF. CDR3 in DNA: TGTGCCAGCAGCCCGACAGTCCGGGGTGGCTACACCTTC.